This entry features one TCR beta chain sequence. V shed 5 bases and J shed 2 bases, with 3 bases lying between them. CDR1 is LNHDA, CDR2 SQIVND, per germline (reference sequence). The CDR3 spans 11 residues. One entry per CDR3 protein, called by TCRdb with MiXCR from the multiplex PCR reads. Of 20,000 to 25,000 distinct CDR3 sequences listed, 45% to 65% are singletons. The data were obtained in a study of breast tumors, draining lymph nodes, adjacent tissues. The receptor's source is a female donor with breast cancer. Some clones in this sample may be carry-over from other donors' samples. This sequence joins TRBV19 and TRBJ1-2, with D unclear. Sequencing was performed on breast tumor tissue. The CDR3 DNA is TGTGCCAGTAGTGGGAACTATGGCTACACCTTC. This encodes CASSGNYGYTF.